Listed here are 22 T cell receptor beta chains from one sample, sequenced in a study of early T cells in non-severe SARS-CoV-2 infection. TCRdb itself ran the 5' RACE reads through MiXCR, one entry per CDR3 protein. The repertoire holds tens of thousands of distinct CDR3 sequences, with around 20% as singletons. The source was whole blood, collected at baseline. The source of these receptors is an adult who was a healthcare worker with PCR-confirmed SARS-CoV-2 infection or an uninfected control (not recorded which).

The rearrangement uses TRBV2 and TRBJ1-4; tentative D call: TRBD1 (6 bases). With 10 bases removed from V and 8 bases from J, the gap between germline ends came to 17 bases. The CDR3 loop spans 13 amino acids. Looked up from germline, CDR1 is SNHLY and CDR2 is FYNNEI. This CDR3 reads CAILSGGGEKLFF. The CDR3 nucleotides are TGTGCCATTCTCTCGGGGGGCGGAGAAAAACTGTTTTTT.

The V and J genes are TRBV6-1 and TRBJ1-2; 7 bases match TRBD1. V shed 6 bases and J 3 bases; nucleotides not matched to a gene: 4. This CDR3 contains 13 residues. Per the germline V gene, CDR1 is MNHNS and CDR2 is SASEGT. The CDR3 protein is CASRPGQDYGYTF. The CDR3 DNA reads TGTGCCAGCAGACCCGGACAGGACTATGGCTACACCTTC.

This clonotype was counted a few times. V and J are TRBV7-3 and TRBJ1-1; D is undetermined. The CDR3 runs to 15 residues. The germline V gene has CDR1 SGHTA and CDR2 FQGTGA. Between the trimmed V and J ends, which lost 5 bases and 4 bases, there was a span of 17 bases. Here the CDR3 DNA reads TGTGCCAGCAGCCTCCTCGGTCTTACTCCCACTGAAGCTTTCTTT. As protein: CASSLLGLTPTEAFF.

This clonotype came up a few times. The rearrangement links TRBV7-7 to TRBJ2-7, with 10 bases fitting TRBD1. Germline CDR1 and CDR2: SSHAT and FNYEAQ (reference sequence). This CDR3 contains 17 residues. The V segment lost 1 base and the J segment 2 bases; nucleotides outside the gene matches: 8. CDR3 loop: CASSLELGGTGAYEQYF. DNA of the CDR3: TGTGCCAGCAGCTTAGAACTCGGCGGGACAGGGGCCTACGAGCAGTACTTC.

This clonotype was detected a few times. The CDR3 DNA is TGTGCCAGCAGCCAAGCTAAGCGGGGGTTCCCCTATACGCAGTATTTT. Its translation: CASSQAKRGFPYTQYF. This sequence joins TRBV13 and TRBJ2-3, with 8 bases identical to TRBD2. This CDR3 is 16 amino acids long. CDR1 and CDR2 from the germline V gene are PRHDT and FYEKMQ (reference sequence). Losses at the gene ends were 5 bases for V and 7 bases for J; bases not matched to a gene: 14.

The CDR3 DNA follows: TGTGCCAGCAATAAGGTGGGGCCAGAAAAACTGTTTTTT. As protein: CASNKVGPEKLFF. The gene calls are TRBV27 and TRBJ1-4, with D maybe TRBD1 (5 bases). Trimming took off 7 bases at V and 8 bases at J, with 14 bases between the two ends. Germline CDR1 is MNHEY and CDR2 is SMNVEV (reference sequence). CDR3 size: 13 residues.

J is TRBJ2-2 and V is TRBV19; no definite D call. The V end was cut by 5 bases, the J end by 3 bases, with 4 bases between. Germline-derived CDR1 and CDR2 are LNHDA and SQIVND (reference sequence). This CDR3 contains 12 residues. This CDR3 is CASSFHTGELFF. In DNA, the CDR3 is TGTGCCAGTAGTTTCCACACCGGGGAGCTGTTTTTT.

This clonotype was picked up a small number of times. The genes are TRBV6-6 and TRBJ2-5; D might be TRBD2 (5 bases). V lost 5 bases and J lost 2, with 15 bases in between. Per the germline V gene, CDR1 is MNHNY and CDR2 is SVGAGI (reference sequence). The CDR3 length is 15 residues. The CDR3 here is CASSQLRTRQETQYF. Written as DNA, the CDR3 is TGTGCCAGCAGTCAACTTAGAACTAGACAAGAGACCCAGTACTTC.

There are a few counts of this clonotype. This chain uses TRBV18 with TRBJ2-7; possible D gene TRBD1, 6 bases. The V gene lost 4 bases and the J gene lost 3 bases, with 19 bases spanning the gap. Germline loops: CDR1 KGHSH, CDR2 LQKENI. CDR3 length: 16 amino acids. The chain's CDR3 is CASSRGNRAISYEQYF. The DNA of the CDR3 is TGTGCCAGCTCACGGGGGAACAGGGCAATAAGCTACGAGCAGTACTTC. The variable domain in full, with the rest retrieved from reference TRBV18 and TRBJ2-7, is NAGVMQNPRHLVRRRGQEARLRCSPMKGHSHVYWYRQLPEEGLKFMVYLQKENIIDESGMPKERFSAEFPKEGPSILRIQQVVRGDSAAYFCASSRGNRAISYEQYFGPGTRLTVT.

The table lists this clonotype with a few counts. The chain employs TRBV4-1 and TRBJ1-3; D ambiguous. The CDR3 has 13 amino acids. Germline lookup yields CDR1 MGHRA and CDR2 YSYEKL. V was pared by 5 bases and J by 3 bases, with 8 bases between. The CDR3 protein is CASSSSFGNTIYF. The CDR3 DNA reads TGCGCCAGCAGCAGTTCCTTTGGAAACACCATATATTTT.

The chain joins TRBV28 to TRBJ1-2; a possible D gene is TRBD1 (5 bases). The CDR3 loop spans 13 amino acids. Germline-derived CDR1 and CDR2 are MDHEN and SYDVKM. With 11 bases removed from V and 5 bases from J, the gap between germline ends came to 18 bases. The CDR3 DNA follows: TGTGCCGGAGGGGAGGCAGGGAGGTATGGCTACACCTTC. As protein: CAGGEAGRYGYTF.

Only a few counts were recorded for this clonotype. V usage is TRBV7-9 and J usage is TRBJ2-2; unclear D gene. The CDR3 has 14 residues. Trimming took off 3 bases at V and 1 base at J, with 6 bases between the two ends. Germline CDR1 is SEHNR and CDR2 is FQNEAQ (reference sequence). Written as DNA, the CDR3 is TGTGCCAGCAGCTTTCTTCAGAACACCGGGGAGCTGTTTTTT. This encodes CASSFLQNTGELFF.

This clonotype has only a few counts. V usage is TRBV10-3 and J usage is TRBJ2-2; unclear D gene. The CDR3 has 12 residues. V was clipped by 5 bases and J by 5 bases, with 6 bases between them. The germline gives CDR1 ENHRY, CDR2 SYGVKD. CDR3 bases: TGTGCCATCAGTCAGGAAACCGGGGAGCTGTTTTTT. Protein product: CAISQETGELFF.

The V call is TRBV29-1, the J call TRBJ2-7; D call uncertain. The V gene's germline CDR1 is SQVTM and CDR2 ANQGSEA. The CDR3 contains 11 residues. V lost 6 bases and J lost 7, with 13 bases in between. As DNA, the CDR3 is TGCAGCGTCCGGGCCCAGGATGAGCAGTACTTC. Translated: CSVRAQDEQYF.

The genes are TRBV7-8 and TRBJ2-7; D is possibly TRBD1 or TRBD2 (5 bases each). Germline assignment: CDR1 SGHVS and CDR2 FQNEAQ. CDR3 size: 13 residues. The ends were cut back, 4 bases at V and 6 bases at J, with 13 bases in the middle. Here the CDR3 reads CASSSGARFEQYF. The CDR3, as DNA: TGTGCCAGCAGCTCCGGGGCCCGCTTCGAGCAGTACTTC.

The genes are TRBV6-5 and TRBJ2-7; a weak D match, TRBD2 (6 bases). This CDR3 is 14 amino acids long. The germline V gene has CDR1 MNHEY and CDR2 SVGAGI. V was trimmed by 4 bases and J by 5 bases, leaving 15 bases between them. In nucleotides, the CDR3 is TGTGCCAGCAGTTCCCCCCGAGGGAGGCACGAGCAGTACTTC. It codes for CASSSPRGRHEQYF.

This clonotype was counted a few times. The chain employs TRBV2 and TRBJ1-2, with 8 bases matching TRBD1. CDR1 and CDR2 from the germline V gene are SNHLY and FYNNEI. V dropped 6 bases and J dropped 8; count of bases not matched to a gene: 8. CDR3 length: 13 amino acids. This CDR3 reads CASSLDRAGGYTF. The CDR3 DNA follows: TGTGCCAGCAGCCTGGACAGGGCAGGGGGCTACACCTTC.

The chain links TRBV15 to TRBJ2-3; D gene ambiguous. V was trimmed by 1 base and J by 8 bases, leaving 19 bases between them. Germline V CDR1 and CDR2: LNHNV, YYDKDF (reference sequence). The length of the CDR3 is 16 residues. The CDR3: CATSRVPGANVITQYF. CDR3 nucleotide sequence: TGTGCCACCAGCAGAGTCCCCGGTGCGAATGTTATTACGCAGTATTTT.

With regard to this clonotype: The junction departs from germline at one end; a sequencing error may be responsible. V is TRBV12-3 or TRBV12-4 and J is TRBJ1-5, with D possibly being TRBD1 (5 bases). This CDR3 contains 13 residues. CDR3 sequence reads: CASSTLGDQPQLF. The CDR3 DNA reads as TGTGCCAGCAGTACCCTAGGGGATCAGCCCCAGCTTTTT.

Turning to this clonotype: A read error may account for a junction end that differs from germline. The gene calls are TRBV7-2 and TRBJ2-3, with 8 bases aligning to TRBD2. The CDR3 is made up of 13 amino acids. The V gene's germline CDR1 is SGHTA and CDR2 FQGNSA. The CDR3 spells CASSLKRQRGLDF. The CDR3, as DNA: TGTGCCAGCAGCTTAAAGAGGCAGCGGGGGCTGGATTTT.

This clonotype was recorded at least ten times. This chain links TRBV18 with TRBJ1-5; TRBD1 matches at 7 bases. Germline values: CDR1 KGHSH, CDR2 LQKENI. The V gene end was trimmed by 4 bases and the J gene end by 6 bases; junction bases not matched to a gene: 6. CDR3 size: 14 residues. Here the CDR3 DNA reads TGTGCCAGCTCACAAGGGACAGAAGGTCAGCCCCAGCATTTT. This sequence encodes CASSQGTEGQPQHF.

The chain employs TRBV7-2 and TRBJ2-2; the D is unclear. Trimming took off 2 bases at V and 6 bases at J, with 7 bases between the two ends. This CDR3 contains 13 residues. Per germline, CDR1 SGHTA and CDR2 FQGNSA. The CDR3 nucleotides are TGTGCCAGCAGCTTACAGCCGGCCGGGGAGCTGTTTTTT. It translates to CASSLQPAGELFF.